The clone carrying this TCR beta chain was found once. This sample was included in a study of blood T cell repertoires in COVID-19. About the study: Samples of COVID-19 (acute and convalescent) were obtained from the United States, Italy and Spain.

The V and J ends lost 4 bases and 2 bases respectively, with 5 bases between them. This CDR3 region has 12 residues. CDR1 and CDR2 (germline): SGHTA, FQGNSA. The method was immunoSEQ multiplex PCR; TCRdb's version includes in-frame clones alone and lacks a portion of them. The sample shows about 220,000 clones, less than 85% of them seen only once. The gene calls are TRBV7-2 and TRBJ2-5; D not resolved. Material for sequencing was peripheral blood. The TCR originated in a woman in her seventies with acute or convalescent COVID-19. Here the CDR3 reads CASSSRQETQYF. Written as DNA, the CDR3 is TGTGCCAGCAGCTCCCGGCAAGAGACCCAGTACTTC.